The T cell receptor (beta chain) described here comes from a study of CDR3 diversity in severe acne. In its sample, this clonotype was seen many times. MiXCR, run by TCRdb on the PCR reads, gives a single entry per CDR3 protein. The repertoire holds about 84,000 distinct CDR3 sequences, with under 65% as singletons. J lost 6 bases, V lost 2 bases, and 6 bases had no gene match. CDR1 and CDR2 from the germline V gene are MNHEY and SMNVEV (reference sequence). This CDR3 is built from 15 residues. The chain recombines TRBV27 with TRBJ1-5; 8 bases are shared with TRBD1. Material for sequencing was blood. The source of this sequence is a male donor in good health, without acne. CDR3 loop: CASSLRQGISQPQHF. The CDR3 DNA sequence: TGTGCCAGCAGTTTACGACAGGGGATCAGTCAGCCCCAGCATTTT.